This is a list of T cell receptor beta chains from one sample in a study of control samples from healthy donors and cancer patients. Libraries were prepared by immunoSEQ multiplex PCR; TCRdb keeps only in-frame clonotypes and omits some of them. The data hold roughly 130,000 clones, with about 93% observed a single time. Sequencing was done on a sample of blood. The receptors derive from a man younger than 35 in good health. Both conserved end residues are part of each CDR3. A D gene is named only where the DNA matches it firmly. Where a row states a size, it is once, few, many or the class of an expanded clone; other rows omit it.

cdr3_length j_call v_call clone_size d_call cdr3_aa cdr3_nt
14 TRBJ1-6 TRBV30 once TRBD1 CAWGGGAGNSPLHF TGTGCCTGGGGAGGGGGCGCCGGGAATTCACCCCTCCACTTT
14 TRBJ1-6 TRBV7-3 NA TRBD1 CASSRQGPGSPLHF TGTGCCAGCAGCCGACAGGGTCCTGGTTCACCCCTCCACTTT
16 TRBJ1-1 TRBV11-2 NA TRBD1 CASSLGQGAGNTEAFF TGTGCCAGCAGCTTGGGACAGGGGGCCGGGAACACTGAAGCTTTCTTT
16 TRBJ1-3 TRBV24-1 NA TRBD1 CATSDGQAGAGNTIYF TGTGCCACCAGTGACGGACAGGCTGGCGCTGGAAACACCATATATTTT
16 TRBJ1-5 TRBV7-6 NA NA CASSFSADRINQPQHF TGTGCCAGCAGCTTTTCCGCGGACAGAATCAATCAGCCCCAGCATTTT
14 TRBJ1-1 TRBV6-2/TRBV6-3 NA TRBD1 CASSTTGGYTEAFF TGTGCCAGCAGCACGACAGGGGGCTACACTGAAGCTTTCTTT
14 TRBJ2-1 TRBV6-4 NA TRBD1 CASSDGQEYNEQFF TGTGCCAGCAGTGACGGACAGGAGTACAATGAGCAGTTCTTC
14 TRBJ2-1 TRBV9 NA NA CASSVGTKSNEQFF TGTGCCAGCAGCGTAGGGACAAAGAGCAATGAGCAGTTCTTC
16 TRBJ2-3 TRBV19 NA TRBD2 CASAFLAASGGETQYF TGTGCCAGTGCGTTTTTGGCGGCTAGCGGTGGTGAGACGCAGTATTTT
17 TRBJ2-2 TRBV2 NA TRBD1 CASSELSRQGDTGELFF TGTGCCAGCAGTGAGTTGTCGAGACAGGGCGACACCGGGGAGCTGTTTTTT
12 TRBJ1-1 TRBV29-1 NA NA CSVGQANTEAFF TGCAGCGTTGGACAGGCGAACACTGAAGCTTTCTTT
13 TRBJ1-1 TRBV6-5 once NA CASSYPRGGEAFF TGTGCCAGCAGTTACCCACGGGGGGGTGAAGCTTTCTTT
11 TRBJ1-1 TRBV29-1 NA NA CSVGGDTEAFF TGCAGCGTTGGAGGGGACACTGAAGCTTTCTTT
16 TRBJ1-1 TRBV19 NA TRBD1 CASSTKQGQGAAEAFF TGTGCCAGTAGTACAAAACAAGGACAGGGTGCGGCTGAAGCTTTCTTT
15 TRBJ1-1 TRBV5-1 NA NA CASSWSTRAATEAFF TGCGCCAGCAGCTGGAGTACAAGGGCGGCCACTGAAGCTTTCTTT
15 TRBJ1-2 TRBV9 NA NA CASSVGQSPNYGYTF TGTGCCAGCAGCGTTGGGCAGAGCCCTAACTATGGCTACACCTTC
12 TRBJ1-1 TRBV2 NA NA CASSEATVEAFF TGTGCCAGCAGTGAAGCGACAGTAGAAGCTTTCTTT
18 TRBJ2-2 TRBV9 NA NA CASSPRAGGGPSTGELFF TGTGCCAGCAGCCCAAGAGCTGGAGGGGGCCCAAGCACCGGGGAGCTGTTTTTT
13 TRBJ1-2 TRBV25-1 NA NA CASSGYTNYGYTF TGTGCCAGCAGTGGGTACACTAACTATGGCTACACCTTC
15 TRBJ1-6 TRBV27 NA NA CASSLEAQGYSPLHF TGTGCCAGCAGTTTGGAGGCCCAAGGGTATTCACCCCTCCACTTT
12 TRBJ2-3 TRBV2 NA NA CASSVSPDTQYF TGTGCCAGCAGTGTGTCGCCGGATACGCAGTATTTT
15 TRBJ2-3 TRBV5-4 NA NA CASSLVSDSTDTQYF TGTGCCAGCAGCTTGGTATCGGATAGCACAGATACGCAGTATTTT
15 TRBJ1-5 TRBV19 NA NA CASSPAKGMGQPQHF TGTGCCAGTAGTCCTGCGAAGGGGATGGGTCAGCCCCAGCATTTT
14 TRBJ1-3 TRBV6-6 NA NA CASSTDGSGNTIYF TGTGCCAGCAGCACAGACGGCTCTGGAAACACCATATATTTT
12 TRBJ2-3 TRBV5-4 NA NA CASSPGPDTQYF TGTGCCAGCAGCCCTGGCCCAGATACGCAGTATTTT
14 TRBJ1-1 TRBV6-5 once NA CASSPGLVNTEAFF TGTGCCAGCAGTCCGGGGTTGGTGAACACTGAAGCTTTCTTT
14 TRBJ1-2 TRBV4-1 NA NA CASSQPTGNYGYTF TGCGCCAGCAGCCAACCCACAGGAAACTATGGCTACACCTTC
14 TRBJ1-1 TRBV12-5 NA NA CASGPGTTNTEAFF TGTGCTAGTGGCCCCGGGACAACGAACACTGAAGCTTTCTTT
15 TRBJ1-6 TRBV18 NA NA CASSPLQGGDSPLHF TGTGCCAGCTCACCTCTCCAGGGAGGAGATTCACCCCTCCACTTT
13 TRBJ2-5 TRBV18 NA NA CASSPRQEETQYF TGTGCCAGCTCACCAAGACAGGAAGAGACCCAGTACTTC
14 TRBJ2-1 TRBV5-1 NA NA CASSFGLASNEQFF TGCGCCAGCAGCTTCGGGTTAGCCTCCAATGAGCAGTTCTTC
14 TRBJ2-3 TRBV7-9 few TRBD2 CASSSGLDADTQYF TGTGCCAGCAGCTCCGGACTAGATGCAGATACGCAGTATTTT
14 TRBJ2-5 TRBV25-1 NA NA CASSEKGREETQYF TGTGCCAGCAGTGAAAAGGGGCGTGAAGAGACCCAGTACTTC
11 TRBJ2-1 TRBV2 NA NA CASRGYNEQFF TGTGCCAGTCGGGGGTACAATGAGCAGTTCTTC
13 TRBJ1-5 TRBV19 NA NA CASSMGVNQPQHF TGTGCCAGTAGTATGGGGGTAAACCAGCCCCAGCATTTT
15 TRBJ2-3 TRBV4-1 NA TRBD2 CASSQEGTSGGTQYF TGCGCCAGCAGCCAAGAAGGGACTAGCGGCGGGACGCAGTATTTT